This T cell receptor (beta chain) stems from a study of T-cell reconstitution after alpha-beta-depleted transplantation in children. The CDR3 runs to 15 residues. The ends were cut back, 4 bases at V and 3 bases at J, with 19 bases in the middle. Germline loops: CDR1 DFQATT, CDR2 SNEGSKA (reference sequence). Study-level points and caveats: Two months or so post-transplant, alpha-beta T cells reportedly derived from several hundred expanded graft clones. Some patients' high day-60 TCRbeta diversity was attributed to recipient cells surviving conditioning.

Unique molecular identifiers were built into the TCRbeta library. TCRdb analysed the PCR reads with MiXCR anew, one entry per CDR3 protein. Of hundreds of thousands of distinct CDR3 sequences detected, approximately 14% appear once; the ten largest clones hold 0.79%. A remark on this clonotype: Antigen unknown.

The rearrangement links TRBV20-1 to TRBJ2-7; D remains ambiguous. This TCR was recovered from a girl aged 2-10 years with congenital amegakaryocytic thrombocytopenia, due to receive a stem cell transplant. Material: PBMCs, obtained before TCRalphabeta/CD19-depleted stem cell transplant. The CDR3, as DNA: TGCAGTGCTATCTTGGCGTCCGCCCCCCTCTACGAGCAGTACTTC. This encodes CSAILASAPLYEQYF.